A selection of T cell receptor beta chains follows, all from one sample in a study of T cells in tuberculosis. Using immunoSEQ multiplex PCR, the repertoire was profiled, and TCRdb retains in-frame clones only, with some absent. Of 85,000 to 100,000 clones listed, about nine tenths are singletons. Sequencing was done on a sample of CD1b-GMM tetramer-negative cells sorted from PBMCs. The source is an adult woman with latent tuberculosis. CDR3s leave out the opening cysteine and the closing phenylalanine or tryptophan.

TRBV28,ASRPLITGGNTGELF
TRBV7-9,ASSFRDRVRLEQF
TRBV14,ASSQDVDRRRGYT
TRBV28,ASSPRQGPQPYNEQF
TRBV6-1,ASSELQGEAF
TRBV7-9,ASSDVRDSSYEQY
TRBV7-9,ASSLGQGVEKLF
TRBV11-3,ASSLSGEETQY
TRBV7-2,ASSPPPPGFYGYT
TRBV4-1,ASSQDGTGGGETQY
TRBV29-1,SGGQGPNTGELF
TRBV10-3,AIGEQGQVETQY
TRBV19,ASSGGWGGTDTQY
TRBV7-2,ASRASGQNSYEQY
TRBV19,ASSIGVRLSGANVLT
TRBV18,ASSPSGGAHEQY
TRBV14,ASSPLPQGGVYGYT
TRBV2,ASSVLGAGSGNEQF
TRBV14,ASSPVPYNEQF
TRBV7-9,ASSPRLGGRNNEQF
TRBV5-1,ASSLEGQGQGDTIY
TRBV6-1,ASTKLPQPQH
TRBV5-4,ASSEDRGPAEAF
TRBV28,ASSTRDRGGYT
TRBV5-4,ASSRRLQGAGSGYT
TRBV27,ASSLIGANTGELF
TRBV11-2,ASSLGLAATDTQY
TRBV5-4,ASSRTSGGITDTQY
TRBV11-2,ASSSGTSGVREQF
TRBV9,ASSVGGGLSSYNEQF
TRBV5-1,ASSLGGPQETQY
TRBV19,ASMAFGAKNIQY
TRBV20-1,SAIRTDGYT
TRBV19,ASIPGTGTSSNTGELF
TRBV5-4,ASSLASGDANTGELF
TRBV19,ASSINRGEEQY
TRBV11-2,ASSAVGQPQH
TRBV30,AWNGGTEAF
TRBV5-1,ASSPSQGLSGANVLT
TRBV18,ASSLSSYNSPLH
TRBV7-9,ASSSAGGGTSYEQY
TRBV5-4,ASSLAGTGPTEAF
TRBV10-3,AISESTEGSTETQY